This record concerns one T cell receptor (beta chain) sequence. No cognate antigen has been identified for it. One base away there is no much larger clone; base qualities are not given. These reads were obtained on an Illumina NovaSeq 6000. TCRalpha and TCRbeta cDNA libraries were built by 5'RACE with constant-segment primers, adding sample barcodes and unique molecular identifiers. Trizol reagent was used to extract RNA from every sample. The libraries were amplified in two PCR steps, and the second step added a second sample barcode and Illumina TruSeq adapters. The libraries were sequenced on an Illumina NovaSeq using 2 x 150 bp paired-end reads. In the paper's pipeline: With migec v1.2.7, reads were demultiplexed and then collapsed into UMI-guided consensus sequences. With mixcr v2.1.11, UMI consensuses were aligned to TRA and TRB V and J templates and assembled into clonotypes. A clonotype was counted as expanded or contracted only if both edgeR and NoisET called the change significant, with noise models trained on biological replicates. For edgeR calls, the thresholds were a false discovery rate-adjusted p below 0.01 and a log2 fold-change of 1. As an exploratory analysis of dynamics, PCA with hierarchical clustering was applied to max-normalized trajectories of the 1000 most abundant clonotypes. Separately sequenced CD4+ and CD8+ repertoires were used to assign a CD4 or CD8 phenotype to each responding clone. The public reads were quality trimmed at Q25 with fastp and then assembled into clones with MiXCR by TCRdb, keeping productive beta chains. Rows are unified per CDR3 protein, each entry keeping the most common DNA and genes. The V and J calls come from TCRdb's annotation, not from the publication. This sample comprises 120,000 or so distinct CDR3 sequences, about a sixth of them detected only once. Over 11% of the sample is in the top ten clones.

For CDR1 and CDR2, the germline V gene lists MGHRA and YSYEKL. CDR3 length: 13 amino acids, cysteine to phenylalanine. Solely the CDR3 DNA is kept, with 39 bases framed from the first base. V is pruned by 6 bases and J by 9 bases, leaving 10 bases of the junction without a gene match. The data are from a study of T-cell memory formation after mild COVID-19 (dated by TCRdb to the early 2020s). About the full investigation: TCR sequence clusters from the two donors were largely donor specific. In a couple of donors, T-cell clones that expanded and contracted after mild COVID-19 were followed by sequencing TCRalpha and TCRbeta repertoires longitudinally. The cohort comprised two young, previously healthy adult volunteers, one female and one male. Overall study outcomes, separate from this receptor: From day 15 to 85, contracting clones showed balanced CD4/CD8 phenotypes, whereas a second wave of clones that expanded from day 15 to 37 leaned towards CD4+. Contracting CD4+ clones were found mainly in CM and EM memory subsets, while CD8+ clones were enriched in EMRA. Some responding clones were detected in pre-infection memory, which suggested that pre-existing cross-reactive memory T cells had joined the SARS-CoV-2 response. SARS-CoV-2 specificity of the second-wave clones peaking on day 37 was not confirmed. The study covered only a couple of mild cases, and larger cohorts including severe cases with pre-infection samples were considered necessary.

Ficoll-Paque density gradient centrifugation was the method used to isolate PBMCs. This TCR was sampled from an adult woman who had mild COVID-19 (a few samples of this study predate the infection). The sample titles of this study are shuffled in the database, so cell type and time point are left out; the donor was told from shared clones. This sequence uses TRBV4-1 and TRBJ1-1, with 7 junctional bases fitting TRBD1. The specimen sequenced was PBMCs or a T cell subset sorted from them (not recorded which). CDR3 reads: CASRQGGTGKAFF. Read as DNA, the sequence is TGCGCCAGCAGGCAGGGGGGGACGGGAAAAGCTTTCTTT.